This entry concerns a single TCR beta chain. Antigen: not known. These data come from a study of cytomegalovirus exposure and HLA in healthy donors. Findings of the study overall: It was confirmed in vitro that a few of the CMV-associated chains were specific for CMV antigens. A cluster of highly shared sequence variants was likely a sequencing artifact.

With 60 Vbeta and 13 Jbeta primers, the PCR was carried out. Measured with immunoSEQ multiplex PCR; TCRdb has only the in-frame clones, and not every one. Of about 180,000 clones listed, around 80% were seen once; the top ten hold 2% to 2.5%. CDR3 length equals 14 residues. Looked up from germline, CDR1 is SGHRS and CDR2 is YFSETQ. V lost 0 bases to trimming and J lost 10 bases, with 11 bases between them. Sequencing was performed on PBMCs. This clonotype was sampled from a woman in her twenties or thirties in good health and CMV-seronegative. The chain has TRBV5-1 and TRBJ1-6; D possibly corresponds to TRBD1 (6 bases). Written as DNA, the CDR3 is TGCGCCAGCAGCTTGGGACAGGTAGAATCACCCCTCCACTTT. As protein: CASSLGQVESPLHF.